These 14 T cell receptor beta chains share one sample of origin, sequenced in a study of regulatory T cells in long-lasting Graves disease (dated by TCRdb to the early 2020s). The library was produced with multiplex PCR. For sequencing, an Illumina HiSeq 4000 was employed. To build TCR beta libraries, CDR3 regions were amplified by Arm-PCR using iRepertoire HTBI primers. TCRdb cleaned the public reads at Q25 with fastp, built clones with MiXCR and kept in-frame beta chains. Each entry is one CDR3 protein sequence, shown with its most common DNA and genes. For this sample the table gives 560,000 or so distinct CDR3 sequences, of which approximately 16% were detected only once. The ten largest make up about 12% of the sample. This specimen's time point label, per the study, means: newly diagnosed GD, antithyroid drugs for less than 3 months. For both TCR sequencing and RNA sequencing, RNA was extracted from PBMCs in TRIzol.

This same sample was also taken into another study, of T cells in Graves' hyperthyroidism and ophthalmopathy.

This specimen was peripheral blood mononuclear cells (PBMCs), taken at new diagnosis, from a patient treated with antithyroid drugs. These receptors were collected from a man aged 18 to 30 with Graves disease. Donor details come from another sample of the same person, matched by shared clones.

This clonotype was seen a handful of times. The CDR3 coding sequence is TGTGCCACCAGTGACCTGGGACTAGCGGGAGGGCTTGAGCAGTTCTTC. Translation gives CATSDLGLAGGLEQFF. The chain employs TRBV24-1 and TRBJ2-1; the match to TRBD2 covers 16 bases. There are 16 residues in the CDR3. The germline V gene encodes CDR1 KGHDR and CDR2 SFDVKD. V gave up 4 bases and J gave up 9 bases; unmatched junction bases: 5.

In its sample, this clonotype was seen many times. The chain combines TRBV3-1 with TRBJ1-2, with D unresolved. The CDR3 covers 13 residues. Germline lookup yields CDR1 LGHDT and CDR2 YNNKEL (reference sequence). Trimming took off 1 base at V and 5 bases at J, with 8 bases between the two ends. The DNA for the CDR3 is TGTGCCAGCAGCCAAGGATGGAAGTATGGCTACACCTTC. Translation: CASSQGWKYGYTF. Looking up the rest from reference TRBV3-1 and TRBJ1-2 gives the full variable domain: DTAVSQTPKYLVTQMGNDKSIKCEQNLGHDTMYWYKQDSKKFLKIMFSYNNKELIINETVPNRFSPKSPDKAHLNLHINSLELGDSAVYFCASSQGWKYGYTFGSGTRLTVV.

Ten or more counts support this clonotype. J is TRBJ2-7 and V is TRBV7-9, with 15 bases that match TRBD2. The CDR3 has 17 amino acids. Germline loops: CDR1 SEHNR, CDR2 FQNEAQ (reference sequence). Trimming at V came to 5 bases and at J to 0 bases, leaving 5 bases not matched to a gene. The CDR3 protein is CASSRTSGRASSYEQYF. Here the CDR3 DNA reads TGTGCCAGCAGCCGGACTAGCGGGAGGGCAAGCTCCTACGAGCAGTACTTC.

Many counts were recorded for this clonotype. The chain combines TRBV12-3 or TRBV12-4 with TRBJ1-1, with D unresolved. The V gene lost 2 bases and the J gene lost 3 bases, with 7 bases spanning the gap. The CDR3 contains 13 residues. This CDR3 reads CASSLTQDTEAFF. CDR3 bases: TGTGCCAGCAGTTTAACCCAGGACACTGAAGCTTTCTTT.

The rearrangement joins TRBV20-1 to TRBJ2-3; D is unclear. Trimming removed 0 bases from V and 3 bases from J, with 10 bases in between. Germline CDR1 DFQATT, CDR2 SNEGSKA (reference sequence). The CDR3 totals 14 residues. The CDR3 spells CSARDRALTDTQYF. CDR3 DNA: TGCAGTGCTAGAGATCGGGCTCTAACAGATACGCAGTATTTT.

This clonotype was observed a few times. The J gene is TRBJ1-1, the V gene TRBV6-1; TRBD1 agrees at 7 bases. V trimming: 6 bases; J trimming: 0 bases; junction bases outside the gene matches: 7. This CDR3 comprises 15 residues. Looked up from germline, CDR1 is MNHNS and CDR2 is SASEGT. This CDR3 reads CASRGTDVMNTEAFF. The CDR3 DNA sequence: TGTGCCAGCAGGGGGACAGATGTAATGAACACTGAAGCTTTCTTT.

As concerns this clonotype: A much larger clone differs from this one at a single base, so this may be a read error. The chain has TRBV6-1 and TRBJ1-2; D is unclear. The CDR3 has 14 residues. The V gene's germline CDR1 is MNHNS and CDR2 SASEGT. The CDR3 sequence is CASSGPGSNYGHTF. CDR3 DNA: TGTGCCAGCAGTGGCCCGGGTTCCAACTATGGCCACACCTTC.

This clonotype was seen many times. V usage is TRBV11-1 and J usage is TRBJ2-1; 11 bases align to TRBD2. The CDR3 consists of 16 residues. The V gene's germline CDR1 is SGHAT and CDR2 FQDESV (reference sequence). Unmatched junction bases numbered 9, after V lost 7 bases and J lost 4 bases. As DNA, the CDR3 is TGTGCCAGCACCTCCGGACTAGCGGGTTATTACAATGAGCAGTTCTTC. It codes for CASTSGLAGYYNEQFF.

This clonotype was found many times. The chain uses TRBV2 and TRBJ1-4; D gene uncertain. The germline V gene encodes CDR1 SNHLY and CDR2 FYNNEI. Trimming pared 7 bases from V and 7 bases from J, leaving 10 bases between. This CDR3 region has 12 residues. The CDR3 here is CASKWESEKLFF. CDR3 in DNA: TGTGCCAGCAAATGGGAGAGTGAAAAACTGTTTTTT.

The gene calls are TRBV7-9 and TRBJ1-2, with unresolved D. V lost 3 bases, J lost 7 bases, and 12 bases lay in between. The CDR3 length is 13 residues. CDR1 is SEHNR, CDR2 FQNEAQ, per germline (reference sequence). The CDR3: CASSFSRPSGYTF. CDR3 sequence (DNA): TGTGCCAGCAGCTTTAGCAGACCATCTGGCTACACCTTC.

In its sample, this clonotype was seen many times. The gene calls are TRBV30 and TRBJ2-1; 11 positions match TRBD2. V lost 6 bases and J lost 3; bases outside the gene matches: 4. Germline loops: CDR1 GTSNPN, CDR2 SVGIG (reference sequence). The CDR3 totals 14 residues. The CDR3 protein is CACSTSGNYNEQFF. CDR3 bases: TGTGCCTGTTCGACTAGCGGGAACTACAATGAGCAGTTCTTC.

Ten or more counts support this clonotype. The V call is TRBV10-3, the J call TRBJ1-1; unclear D gene. This CDR3 comprises 16 residues. Trimming removed 0 bases at V and 0 bases at J, with 11 bases between. Germline V gives CDR1 ENHRY, CDR2 SYGVKD. CDR3 coding DNA: TGTGCCATCAGTGAGTCGATGTTAGTTATGAACACTGAAGCTTTCTTT. This translates into CAISESMLVMNTEAFF.

Many counts were recorded for this clonotype. This sequence joins TRBV30 and TRBJ2-3, with 8 bases that match TRBD2. Germline trimming cut 4 bases from V and 0 bases from J; bases unmatched to any gene: 3. The CDR3 has 14 residues. Germline CDR1 is GTSNPN and CDR2 is SVGIG (reference sequence). The CDR3 is CAWTSGLSTDTQYF. CDR3 bases: TGTGCCTGGACTAGCGGGCTGAGCACAGATACGCAGTATTTT.

The gene calls are TRBV6-1 and TRBJ1-3; no firm D call. Germline V lookup: CDR1 MNHNS, CDR2 SASEGT. Trimming pared 2 bases from V and 4 bases from J, leaving 3 bases between. The CDR3 runs 12 residues. CDR3 nucleotide sequence: TGTGCCAGCAGTGAAAACGGAAACACCATATATTTT. Translation gives CASSENGNTIYF.